Following are 21 T cell receptor beta chains from one sample sequenced in a study of blood T cell repertoires in COVID-19. Assay: immunoSEQ multiplex PCR; the TCRdb copy retains only in-frame clones and omits some. There are a few hundred thousand clones in the sample; around 84% occur only once, and over 15% lies in the top ten. Sequencing was carried out using PBMCs or T cells enriched from blood (not recorded which). These receptors all stem from a man in his forties or fifties who had recovered from COVID-19.

This chain uses TRBV6-2 or TRBV6-3 with TRBJ1-2; no firm D call. This CDR3 has 13 residues. V dropped 4 bases and J dropped 3 bases, with 9 bases sitting between them. CDR1 and CDR2 from the germline V gene are MNHEY and SVGEGT. CDR3 residues: CASSLSEDYGYTF. The DNA for the CDR3 is TGTGCCAGCAGTTTATCAGAGGACTATGGCTACACCTTC.

The rearrangement joins TRBV18 to TRBJ1-5, with D possibly matching TRBD1 (5 bases). Germline CDR1 reads KGHSH; CDR2 reads LQKENI. The V and J ends lost 3 bases and 1 base respectively, with 7 bases between them. The CDR3 runs 14 residues. The CDR3 nucleotides read TGTGCCAGCTCACCGGGGCAGAGCAATCAGCCCCAGCATTTT. This translates into CASSPGQSNQPQHF.

The chain recombines TRBV12-3 or TRBV12-4 with TRBJ2-1; D is unclear. Trimming removed 3 bases from V and 4 bases from J, with 4 bases in between. The CDR3 has 12 residues. CDR3 protein: CASSFRYNEQFF. The CDR3 coding sequence is TGTGCCAGCAGTTTTCGGTACAATGAGCAGTTCTTC.

This chain links TRBV5-4 with TRBJ1-1; 9 bases are a match to TRBD1. CDR3 length: 15 amino acids. Trimming cost V 3 bases and J 0 bases; bases outside gene matches: 3. The germline gives CDR1 SGHNT, CDR2 YYREEE (reference sequence). CDR3 region: CASSSDRGMNTEAFF. The CDR3 DNA follows: TGTGCCAGCAGCTCGGACAGGGGTATGAACACTGAAGCTTTCTTT. Looking up the rest from reference TRBV5-4 and TRBJ1-1 gives the full variable domain: ETGVTQSPTHLIKTRGQQVTLRCSSQSGHNTVSWYQQALGQGPQFIFQYYREEENGRGNFPPRFSGLQFPNYSSELNVNALELDDSALYLCASSSDRGMNTEAFFGQGTRLTVV.

The chain links TRBV5-4 to TRBJ2-1; 8 positions agree with TRBD2. The CDR3 runs to 16 residues. With V trimmed by 5 bases and J by 2 bases, 9 bases remained unmatched. CDR1 and CDR2 from the germline V gene are SGHNT and YYREEE (reference sequence). The CDR3 sequence: CASRVSGRGAYNEQFF. As DNA, the CDR3 is TGTGCCAGCAGAGTTTCCGGGCGGGGGGCCTACAATGAGCAGTTCTTC.

CDR3 nucleotide sequence: TGTGCCAGCAGCCGGGGACAGGGGGCTAGTGCTTTCTTT. Translated: CASSRGQGASAFF. The chain carries TRBV14 and TRBJ1-1; the match to TRBD1 covers 12 bases. J was trimmed by 11 bases and V by 4 bases; bases with no gene match: 5. This CDR3 contains 13 residues. Germline V gene lookup returns CDR1 SGHDN and CDR2 FVKESK.

The rearrangement links TRBV30 to TRBJ2-3; TRBD2 is a possible D gene (6 bases). The germline gives CDR1 GTSNPN, CDR2 SVGIG (reference sequence). This CDR3 spans 14 amino acids. V was clipped by 2 bases and J by 4 bases, with 13 bases between them. The CDR3 loop is CAWSPAGYSDTQYF. CDR3 in DNA: TGTGCCTGGAGTCCGGCGGGATATTCAGATACGCAGTATTTT. The variable domain in full, with the rest retrieved from reference TRBV30 and TRBJ2-3, is SQTIHQWPATLVQPVGSPLSLECTVEGTSNPNLYWYRQAAGRGLQLLFYSVGIGQISSEVPQNLSASRPQDRQFILSSKKLLLSDSGFYLCAWSPAGYSDTQYFGPGTRLTVL.

The J gene is TRBJ1-1, the V gene TRBV5-1; 7 positions agree with TRBD1. The junction had 3 bases not matched to a gene; V was cut back by 4 bases and J by 0 bases. CDR1 is SGHRS, CDR2 YFSETQ, per germline. CDR3 length: 14 residues. CDR3: CASSTGQMNTEAFF. CDR3 coding DNA: TGCGCCAGCAGCACGGGACAGATGAACACTGAAGCTTTCTTT.

The V gene is TRBV29-1, the J gene TRBJ2-1; TRBD2 might be the D (5 bases). The CDR3 has 13 residues. Germline assignment: CDR1 SQVTM and CDR2 ANQGSEA. The V and J ends lost 2 bases and 5 bases respectively, with 10 bases between them. The CDR3 DNA is TGCAGCGTTGAACCAGGACTTGACAATGAGCAGTTCTTC. This sequence encodes CSVEPGLDNEQFF.

This rearrangement joins TRBV28 to TRBJ2-3, with 13 positions matching TRBD2. CDR3 length: 15 amino acids. V shed 6 bases, J shed 4 bases, and the junction held 4 bases outside the gene matches. Germline lookup yields CDR1 MDHEN and CDR2 SYDVKM. CDR3 in DNA: TGTGCCAGCAGAAAGACTAGCGGGAGGTCAGATACGCAGTATTTT. Its translation: CASRKTSGRSDTQYF. The full variable domain, completed using reference TRBV28 and TRBJ2-3, is DVKVTQSSRYLVKRTGEKVFLECVQDMDHENMFWYRQDPGLGLRLIYFSYDVKMKEKGDIPEGYSVSREKKERFSLILESASTNQTSMYLCASRKTSGRSDTQYFGPGTRLTVL.

This chain joins TRBV7-3 and TRBJ2-2; D may be TRBD2 (6 bases). Trimming cost V 6 bases and J 5 bases, with 22 bases left between them. Germline lookup yields CDR1 SGHTA and CDR2 FQGTGA. The CDR3 sequence is 17 residues long. The DNA of the CDR3 is TGTGCCAGCAGTCATCCCGGGAGTGGAATACCAACCGGGGAGCTGTTTTTT. This gives the protein CASSHPGSGIPTGELFF.

This chain links TRBV30 with TRBJ1-1, with D hard to call. Germline loops: CDR1 GTSNPN, CDR2 SVGIG (reference sequence). V was cut by 2 bases and J by 3 bases, with 13 bases left in between. This CDR3 has 14 residues. The CDR3 reads CAWSHTPGDTEAFF. The CDR3 nucleotides read TGTGCCTGGAGTCATACACCGGGTGACACTGAAGCTTTCTTT.

The CDR3 nucleotides read TGTGCCAGCAGCTTAGTAGGTCGCCCACAGAGCCTCTACGAGCAGTACTTC. Its protein is CASSLVGRPQSLYEQYF. This chain connects TRBV7-2 to TRBJ2-7, with no clear D. This CDR3 comprises 17 residues. Trimming cost V 1 base and J 3 bases, with 19 bases left between them. Germline values: CDR1 SGHTA, CDR2 FQGNSA.

This clone was counted between two and nine times. The chain carries TRBV4-2 and TRBJ2-7; TRBD1 might be the D (5 bases). The CDR3 has 15 residues. The V and J ends lost 0 bases and 2 bases respectively, with 11 bases between them. In germline, CDR1 is LGHNA, CDR2 YNFKEQ. CDR3 coding DNA: TGTGCCAGCAGCCAAGAATGGGGCATAACCTACGAGCAGTACTTC. This encodes CASSQEWGITYEQYF.

This rearrangement joins TRBV10-3 to TRBJ2-2; 12 positions match TRBD2. The germline V gene encodes CDR1 ENHRY and CDR2 SYGVKD. The CDR3 extends over 16 amino acids. The V segment lost 6 bases and the J segment 3 bases; nucleotides outside the gene matches: 5. The DNA of the CDR3 is TGTGCCATCAGGAGACTAGCGGGAGCCGACACCGGGGAGCTGTTTTTT. Protein: CAIRRLAGADTGELFF.

This clone was observed a few times. The J gene is TRBJ2-7, the V gene TRBV7-2; 9 bases are a match to TRBD2. Germline assignment: CDR1 SGHTA and CDR2 FQGNSA. V was clipped by 6 bases and J by 4 bases; unmatched bases: 10. The CDR3 covers 15 residues. The CDR3 spells CASRVTSGPRYEQYF. CDR3 DNA: TGTGCCAGCAGGGTTACTAGCGGGCCTAGGTACGAGCAGTACTTC.

The V gene is TRBV7-8, the J gene TRBJ1-5; D not resolved. Germline CDR1 SGHVS, CDR2 FQNEAQ. The CDR3 is 15 residues long. V shed 1 base and J shed 4 bases, with 11 bases lying between them. CDR3 amino acids: CASSLGSTLNQPQHF. CDR3 sequence (DNA): TGTGCCAGCAGCTTAGGCTCTACTCTGAATCAGCCCCAGCATTTT.

The chain is built from TRBV19 and TRBJ1-6, with 7 bases fitting TRBD1. Losses at the gene ends were 6 bases for V and 11 bases for J; bases not matched to a gene: 19. Germline CDR1 reads LNHDA; CDR2 reads SQIVND (reference sequence). The CDR3 is 17 residues long. CDR3: CASRLTSRGQREAPLHF. The CDR3 bases are TGTGCCAGTAGGCTCACCAGCCGGGGACAGCGAGAGGCACCCCTCCACTTT.

The chain carries TRBV3-1 (or the pseudogene TRBV3-2) and TRBJ2-7; possibly TRBD2 for D (6 bases). Trimming left V 0 bases short and J 1 base short, with 13 bases between. Germline V CDR1 and CDR2: LGHDT, YNNKEL (reference sequence). The CDR3 is 16 residues long. Here the CDR3 DNA reads TGTGCCAGCAGCCAAGATGGGGGAGGAACGTCCTACGAGCAGTACTTC. Protein: CASSQDGGGTSYEQYF.

The genes are TRBV7-8 and TRBJ2-2; D is possibly TRBD2 (5 bases). This CDR3 comprises 16 residues. Germline values: CDR1 SGHVS, CDR2 FQNEAQ. The V end was cut by 2 bases, the J end by 4 bases, with 14 bases between. Here the CDR3 reads CASSLLSGKATGELFF. The CDR3 DNA follows: TGTGCCAGCAGCTTATTGTCGGGAAAGGCCACCGGGGAGCTGTTTTTT.

The chain is built from TRBV19 and TRBJ2-6; 9 bases line up with TRBD1. This CDR3 is built from 19 residues. Germline values: CDR1 LNHDA, CDR2 SQIVND (reference sequence). V gave up 4 bases and J gave up 1 base; unmatched junction bases: 11. CDR3 in DNA: TGTGCCAGTAGTACCCTCCTGGACAGGGGTAGGTCTGGGGCCAACGTCCTGACTTTC. As protein: CASSTLLDRGRSGANVLTF.